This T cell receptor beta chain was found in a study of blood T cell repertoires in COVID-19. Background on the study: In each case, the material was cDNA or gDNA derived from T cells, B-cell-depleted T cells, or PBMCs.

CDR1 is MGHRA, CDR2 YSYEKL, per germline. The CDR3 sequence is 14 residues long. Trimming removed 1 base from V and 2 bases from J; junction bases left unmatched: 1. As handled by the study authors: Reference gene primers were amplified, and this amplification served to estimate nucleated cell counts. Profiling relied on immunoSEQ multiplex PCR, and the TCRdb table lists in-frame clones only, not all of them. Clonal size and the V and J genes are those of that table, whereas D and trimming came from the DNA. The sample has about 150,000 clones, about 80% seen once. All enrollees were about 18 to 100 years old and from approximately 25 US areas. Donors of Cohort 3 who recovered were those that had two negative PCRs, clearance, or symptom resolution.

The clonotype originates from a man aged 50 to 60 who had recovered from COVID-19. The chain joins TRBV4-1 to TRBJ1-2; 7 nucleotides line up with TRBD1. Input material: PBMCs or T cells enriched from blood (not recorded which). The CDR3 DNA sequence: TGCGCCAGCAGCCAAGTGGGACAGAACTATGGCTACACCTTC. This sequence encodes CASSQVGQNYGYTF.